These T cell receptor beta chains were read from a single sample in a study of naive and memory T cell subsets. A single record per CDR3 protein comes from TCRdb applying MiXCR to the UMI-ligation and nested PCR reads. The data show roughly 140,000 distinct CDR3 sequences, around 15% seen once. The sequenced sample was naive CD4+ T cells from blood. These receptors were collected from a human donor in good health. The CDR3 runs from the conserved cysteine through the conserved F or W. Expanded clones get a size class; other rows say once, few or many, or leave the size out.

j_gene | abundance | v_gene | len | CDR3aa
TRBJ1-1 | - | TRBV7-9 | 15 | CASSLMSTGGTEAFF
TRBJ1-1 | - | TRBV28 | 14 | CASRPSWESVKAFF
TRBJ2-1 | - | TRBV27 | 17 | CASSSPLERAGYNEQFF
TRBJ2-2 | - | TRBV12-3/TRBV12-4 | 15 | CASRTDGKNTGELFF
TRBJ2-6 | few | TRBV7-9 | 14 | CASTWSSGANVLTF
TRBJ2-5 | - | TRBV6-6 | 13 | CASQGVYQETQYF
TRBJ2-7 | few | TRBV28 | 16 | CASSLGGSGYSYEQYF
TRBJ2-7 | few | TRBV20-1 | 17 | CSARPWTSGYYTYEQYF
TRBJ2-1 | few | TRBV29-1 | 12 | CSVESSSDQQFF
TRBJ1-6 | many | TRBV5-1 | 18 | CASSPRDRSYSYNSPLHF
TRBJ2-7 | few | TRBV28 | 14 | CASSSYPNSYEQYF
TRBJ2-3 | few | TRBV7-9 | 14 | CASSSRGGTDTQYF
TRBJ2-7 | - | TRBV15 | 14 | CATSIGGVAYEQYF
TRBJ2-3 | few | TRBV20-1 | 15 | CSARGATGWGDTQYF
TRBJ1-4 | - | TRBV6-5 | 14 | CASKRTREVGKLFF
TRBJ1-2 | few | TRBV7-9 | 14 | CASSLVWTNYGYTF
TRBJ2-1 | - | TRBV30 | 13 | CAWRLAGGNEQFF
TRBJ2-7 | few | TRBV29-1 | 12 | CSVGDGSYEQYF
TRBJ2-3 | - | TRBV12-3/TRBV12-4 | 12 | CATRQGSDTQYF
TRBJ2-3 | - | TRBV29-1 | 14 | CSGLPGLHTDTQYF